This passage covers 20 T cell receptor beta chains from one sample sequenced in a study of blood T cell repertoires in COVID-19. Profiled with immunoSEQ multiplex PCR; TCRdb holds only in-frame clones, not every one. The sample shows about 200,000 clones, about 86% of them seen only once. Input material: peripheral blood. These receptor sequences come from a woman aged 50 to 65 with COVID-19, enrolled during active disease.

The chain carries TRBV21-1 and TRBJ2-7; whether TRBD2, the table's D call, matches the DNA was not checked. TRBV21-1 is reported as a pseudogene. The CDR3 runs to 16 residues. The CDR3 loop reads CASSKDYGESSYEQYV. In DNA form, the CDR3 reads TGTGCCAGCAGCAAAGATTATGGTGAGAGCTCCTACGAGCAGTACGTC.

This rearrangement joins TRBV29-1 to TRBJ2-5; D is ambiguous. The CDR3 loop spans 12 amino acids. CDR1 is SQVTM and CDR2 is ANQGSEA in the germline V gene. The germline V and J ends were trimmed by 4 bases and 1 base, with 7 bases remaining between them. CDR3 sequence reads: CSVGPAQETQYF. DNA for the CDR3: TGCAGCGTTGGGCCTGCCCAAGAGACCCAGTACTTC. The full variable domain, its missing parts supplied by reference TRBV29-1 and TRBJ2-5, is SAVISQKPSRDICQRGTSLTIQCQVDSQVTMMFWYRQQPGQSLTLIATANQGSEATYESGFVIDKFPISRPNLTFSTLTVSNMSPEDSSIYLCSVGPAQETQYFGPGTRLLVL.

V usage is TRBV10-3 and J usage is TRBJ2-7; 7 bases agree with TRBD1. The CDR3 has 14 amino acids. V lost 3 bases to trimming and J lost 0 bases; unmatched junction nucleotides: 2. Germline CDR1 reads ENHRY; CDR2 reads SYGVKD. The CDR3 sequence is CAISDRTGSYEQYF. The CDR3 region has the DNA TGTGCCATCAGTGATCGGACAGGCTCCTACGAGCAGTACTTC.

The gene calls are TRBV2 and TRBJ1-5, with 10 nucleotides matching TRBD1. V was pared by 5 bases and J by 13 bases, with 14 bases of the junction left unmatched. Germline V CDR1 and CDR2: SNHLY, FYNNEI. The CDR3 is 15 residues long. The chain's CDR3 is CASSSPGQGSTPQHF. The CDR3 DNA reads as TGTGCCAGCAGTTCCCCGGGACAGGGGTCCACACCACAGCATTTT.

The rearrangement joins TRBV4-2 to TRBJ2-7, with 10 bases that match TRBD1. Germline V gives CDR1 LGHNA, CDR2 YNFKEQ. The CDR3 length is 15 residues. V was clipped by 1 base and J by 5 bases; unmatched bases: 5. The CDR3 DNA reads TGTGCCAGCAGCCAAGGGGACAGGGGTCTGGACGAGCAGTACTTC. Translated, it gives CASSQGDRGLDEQYF.

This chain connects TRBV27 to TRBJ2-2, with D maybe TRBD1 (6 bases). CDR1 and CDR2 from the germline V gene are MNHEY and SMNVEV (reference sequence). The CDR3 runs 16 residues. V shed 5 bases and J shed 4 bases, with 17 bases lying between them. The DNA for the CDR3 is TGTGCCAGCAGTCAGCCGCAGGGGCGGACCACCGGGGAGCTGTTTTTT. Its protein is CASSQPQGRTTGELFF.

The CDR3 is CASSQEAGSTEAFF. The DNA of the CDR3 is TGCGCCAGCAGCCAAGAGGCGGGATCCACTGAAGCTTTCTTT. V gene TRBV4-3 combines with J gene TRBJ1-1, with D hard to call. Trimming shortened V by 0 bases and J by 4 bases, and 9 bases separated the two germline ends. This CDR3 is built from 14 residues. The V gene's germline CDR1 is LGHNA and CDR2 YSLEER.

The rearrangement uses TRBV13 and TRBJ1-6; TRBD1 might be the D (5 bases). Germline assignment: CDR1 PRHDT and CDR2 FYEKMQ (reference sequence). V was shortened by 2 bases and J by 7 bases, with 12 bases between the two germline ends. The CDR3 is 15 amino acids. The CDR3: CASSLSLQGNSPLHF. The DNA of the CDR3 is TGTGCCAGCAGCTTATCATTGCAGGGAAATTCACCCCTCCACTTT.

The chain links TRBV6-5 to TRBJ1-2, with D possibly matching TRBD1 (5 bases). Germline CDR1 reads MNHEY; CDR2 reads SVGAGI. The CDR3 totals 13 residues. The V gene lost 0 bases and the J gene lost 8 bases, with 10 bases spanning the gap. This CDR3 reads CASSYSGPGGYTF. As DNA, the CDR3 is TGTGCCAGCAGTTACTCGGGGCCCGGCGGCTACACCTTC.

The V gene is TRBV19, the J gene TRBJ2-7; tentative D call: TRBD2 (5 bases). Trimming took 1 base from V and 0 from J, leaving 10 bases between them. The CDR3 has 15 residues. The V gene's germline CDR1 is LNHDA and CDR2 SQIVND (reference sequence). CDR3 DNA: TGTGCCAGTAGTATAGGAAGAGGGCCCTCCTACGAGCAGTACGTC. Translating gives CASSIGRGPSYEQYV.

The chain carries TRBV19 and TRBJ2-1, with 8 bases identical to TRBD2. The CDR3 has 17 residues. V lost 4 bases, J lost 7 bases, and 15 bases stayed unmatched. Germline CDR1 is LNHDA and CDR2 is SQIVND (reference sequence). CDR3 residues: CASSTLLGTRTGNEQFF. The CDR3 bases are TGTGCCAGTAGTACTCTCCTCGGGACTAGAACGGGGAATGAGCAGTTCTTC.

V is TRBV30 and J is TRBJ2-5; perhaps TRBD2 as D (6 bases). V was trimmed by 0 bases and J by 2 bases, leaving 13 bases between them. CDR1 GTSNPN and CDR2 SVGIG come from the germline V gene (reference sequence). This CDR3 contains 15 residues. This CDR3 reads CAWSVLGTSQETQYF. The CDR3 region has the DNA TGTGCCTGGAGTGTACTGGGGACTTCACAAGAGACCCAGTACTTC.

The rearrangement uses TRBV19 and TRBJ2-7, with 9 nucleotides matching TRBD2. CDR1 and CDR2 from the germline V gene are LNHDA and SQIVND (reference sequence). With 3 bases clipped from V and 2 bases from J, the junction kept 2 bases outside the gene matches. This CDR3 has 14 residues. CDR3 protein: CASSISGGTYEQYF. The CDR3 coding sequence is TGTGCCAGTAGTATCAGCGGGGGGACCTACGAGCAGTACTTC.

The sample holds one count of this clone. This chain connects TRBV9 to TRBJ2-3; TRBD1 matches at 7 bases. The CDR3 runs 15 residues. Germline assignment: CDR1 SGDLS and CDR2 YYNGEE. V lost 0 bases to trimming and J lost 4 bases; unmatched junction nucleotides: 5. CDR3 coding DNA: TGTGCCAGCAGCGTAGCCCTTGACAGGGCAGATACGCAGTATTTT. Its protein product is CASSVALDRADTQYF.

The CDR3 spells CASSGQATGNTIYF. The CDR3 DNA is TGTGCCAGCAGTGGACAAGCCACTGGAAACACCATATATTTT. V and J are TRBV2 and TRBJ1-3; D is undetermined. Trimming cost V 4 bases and J 2 bases, with 9 bases left between them. Germline lookup yields CDR1 SNHLY and CDR2 FYNNEI. The CDR3 runs to 14 residues.

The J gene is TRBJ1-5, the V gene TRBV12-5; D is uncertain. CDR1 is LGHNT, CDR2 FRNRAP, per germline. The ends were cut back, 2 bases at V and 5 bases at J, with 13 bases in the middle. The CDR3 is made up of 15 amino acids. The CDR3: CASGLSGRWDQPQHF. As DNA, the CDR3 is TGTGCTAGTGGTTTGTCGGGGAGGTGGGATCAGCCCCAGCATTTT.

CDR3 loop: CASSTGTGDTQYF. For the CDR3, the DNA is TGTGCCAGCAGCACCGGGACAGGGGATACGCAGTATTTT. The chain employs TRBV7-2 and TRBJ2-3; 9 bases align to TRBD1. The CDR3 spans 13 residues. Per the germline V gene, CDR1 is SGHTA and CDR2 is FQGNSA. V was pared by 5 bases and J by 6 bases, with 3 bases of the junction left unmatched.

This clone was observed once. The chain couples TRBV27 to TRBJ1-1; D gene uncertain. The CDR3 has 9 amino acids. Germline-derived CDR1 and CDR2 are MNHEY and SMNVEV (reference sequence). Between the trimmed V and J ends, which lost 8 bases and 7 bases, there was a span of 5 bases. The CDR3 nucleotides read TGTGCCAGCGCCTATGAAGCTTTCTTT. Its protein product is CASAYEAFF.

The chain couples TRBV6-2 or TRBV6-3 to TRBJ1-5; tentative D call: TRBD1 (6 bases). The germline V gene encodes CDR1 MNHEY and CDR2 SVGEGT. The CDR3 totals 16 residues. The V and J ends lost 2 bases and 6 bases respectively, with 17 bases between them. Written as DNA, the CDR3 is TGTGCCAGCAGTTACCAGGGCGTTGGGGGCAGTCAGCCCCAGCATTTT. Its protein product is CASSYQGVGGSQPQHF.

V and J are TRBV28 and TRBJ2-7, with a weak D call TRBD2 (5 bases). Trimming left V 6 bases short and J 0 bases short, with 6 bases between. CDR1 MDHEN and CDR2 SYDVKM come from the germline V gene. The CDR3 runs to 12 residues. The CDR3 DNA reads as TGTGCCAGCAGCCGGGACTCCTACGAGCAGTACGTC. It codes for CASSRDSYEQYV.